What follows are 6 T cell receptor beta chains derived from one specimen sequenced in a study of T cell responses to AZD1222 COVID-19 vaccine. Sequenced by immunoSEQ multiplex PCR; TCRdb stores in-frame clones only, minus some. The repertoire includes 100,000 to 130,000 clones, 87% of them detected once, and 4.5% to 6% sits in the top ten. This specimen was peripheral blood, taken 28 days after the second AZD1222 dose. The origin of the receptors is an adult who received the AZD1222 COVID-19 vaccine.

The V call is TRBV10-3, the J call TRBJ2-7; possible D gene TRBD2, 6 bases. CDR1 is ENHRY, CDR2 SYGVKD, per germline. With 8 bases removed from V and 3 bases from J, the gap between germline ends came to 14 bases. This CDR3 spans 13 amino acids. CDR3 region: CAIAPGGSYEQYF. CDR3 sequence (DNA): TGTGCCATCGCCCCTGGGGGGAGCTACGAGCAGTACTTC.

The table lists this clone with a count of one. The chain links TRBV6-6 to TRBJ2-7, with TRBD1 identical over 7 bases. CDR3 size: 14 residues. J was trimmed by 0 bases and V by 4 bases; bases with no gene match: 3. Looked up from germline, CDR1 is MNHNY and CDR2 is SVGAGI (reference sequence). The CDR3 region has the DNA TGTGCCAGCAGTTCAAGACAGGGCTCCTACGAGCAGTACTTC. This codes for CASSSRQGSYEQYF.

The chain is built from TRBV19 and TRBJ1-1; D gene uncertain. The CDR3 sequence is 14 residues long. Between the trimmed V and J ends, which lost 1 base and 8 bases, there was a span of 14 bases. CDR1 and CDR2 (germline): LNHDA, SQIVND (reference sequence). The CDR3 nucleotides read TGTGCCAGTAGTATAGCTAACCTGGGAACCGAAGCTTTCTTT. This encodes CASSIANLGTEAFF.

The gene calls are TRBV28 and TRBJ2-4, with no clear D. CDR1 MDHEN and CDR2 SYDVKM come from the germline V gene. The CDR3 has 15 amino acids. The V and J ends lost 2 bases and 4 bases respectively, with 12 bases between them. For the CDR3, the DNA is TGTGCCAGCAGTTTAATGTGGATAGGGAAAAACATTCAGTACTTC. Translated, it gives CASSLMWIGKNIQYF.

The chain uses TRBV13 and TRBJ1-1; D is undetermined. Germline V lookup: CDR1 PRHDT, CDR2 FYEKMQ (reference sequence). Trimming removed 4 bases at V and 0 bases at J, with 15 bases between. The CDR3 is 16 amino acids. This CDR3 is CASSYILVGVNTEAFF. DNA for the CDR3: TGTGCCAGCAGCTACATACTGGTAGGAGTGAACACTGAAGCTTTCTTT.

The V gene is TRBV12-5, the J gene TRBJ2-3, with D perhaps TRBD1 (7 bases). The V and J ends lost 1 base and 6 bases respectively, with 23 bases between them. The CDR3 sequence is 18 residues long. Germline loops: CDR1 LGHNT, CDR2 FRNRAP. The CDR3 here is CASGLAQGDSLSVDTQYF. CDR3 nucleotides: TGTGCTAGTGGTTTGGCCCAGGGGGACTCCCTTAGTGTGGATACGCAGTATTTT.